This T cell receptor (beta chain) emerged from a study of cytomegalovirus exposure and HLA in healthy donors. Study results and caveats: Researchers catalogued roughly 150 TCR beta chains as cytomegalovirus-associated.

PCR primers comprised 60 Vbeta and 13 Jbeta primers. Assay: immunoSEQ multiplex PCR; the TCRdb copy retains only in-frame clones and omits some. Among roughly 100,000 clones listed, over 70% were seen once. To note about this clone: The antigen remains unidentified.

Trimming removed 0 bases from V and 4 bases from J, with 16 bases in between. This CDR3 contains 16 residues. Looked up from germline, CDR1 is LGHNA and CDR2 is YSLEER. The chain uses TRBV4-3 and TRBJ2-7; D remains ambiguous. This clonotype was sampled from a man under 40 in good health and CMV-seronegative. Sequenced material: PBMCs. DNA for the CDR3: TGCGCCAGCAGCCAAGACTGTACGGAAGCGAAATACGAGCAGTACTTC. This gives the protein CASSQDCTEAKYEQYF.